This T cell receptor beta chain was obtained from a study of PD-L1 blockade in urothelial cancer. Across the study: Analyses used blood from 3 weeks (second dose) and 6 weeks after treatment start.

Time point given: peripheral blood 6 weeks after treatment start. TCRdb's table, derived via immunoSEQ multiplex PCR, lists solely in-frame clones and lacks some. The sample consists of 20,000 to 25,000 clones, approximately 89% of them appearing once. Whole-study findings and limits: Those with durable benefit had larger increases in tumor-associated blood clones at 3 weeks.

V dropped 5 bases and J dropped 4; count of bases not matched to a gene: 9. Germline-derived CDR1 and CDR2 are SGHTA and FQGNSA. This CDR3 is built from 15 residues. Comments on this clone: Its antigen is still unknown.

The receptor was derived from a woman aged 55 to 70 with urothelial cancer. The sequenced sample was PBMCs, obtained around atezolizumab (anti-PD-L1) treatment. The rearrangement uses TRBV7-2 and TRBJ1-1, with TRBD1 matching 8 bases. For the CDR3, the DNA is TGTGCCAGCAGCCTGCACCGGACAGGGAGCACTGAAGCTTTCTTT. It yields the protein CASSLHRTGSTEAFF. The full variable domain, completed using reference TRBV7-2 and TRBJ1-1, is GAGVSQSPSNKVTEKGKDVELRCDPISGHTALYWYRQSLGQGLEFLIYFQGNSAPDKSGLPSDRFSAERTGGSVSTLTIQRTQQEDSAVYLCASSLHRTGSTEAFFGQGTRLTVV.